These 10 T cell receptor beta chains share one sample of origin, sequenced in a study of early stage breast cancer tumors. The data were produced by immunoSEQ multiplex PCR, yet TCRdb's version contains in-frame clones alone and is incomplete. Here the sample spans around 50,000 clones, 65% to 90% being singletons. Input material: blood. These receptors were obtained from a person aged 45 to 60 with breast cancer.

A single count supports this clone. V usage is TRBV27 and J usage is TRBJ1-2, with 10 bases aligning to TRBD1. V lost 8 bases, J lost 0 bases, and 15 bases stayed unmatched. Germline V gene data show CDR1 as MNHEY and CDR2 as SMNVEV (reference sequence). The CDR3 sequence is 18 residues long. CDR3 protein: CASGTSPGQGIPNYGYTF. CDR3 in DNA: TGTGCCAGCGGAACCTCACCGGGACAGGGGATACCTAACTATGGCTACACCTTC.

The chain joins TRBV2 to TRBJ1-5; D is ambiguous. The CDR3 consists of 12 residues. Per the germline V gene, CDR1 is SNHLY and CDR2 is FYNNEI. V lost 3 bases to trimming and J lost 8 bases, with 8 bases between them. CDR3 protein: CASSEGNEPQHF. The CDR3 DNA reads as TGTGCCAGCAGTGAGGGGAATGAGCCCCAGCATTTT.

This sequence joins TRBV7-9 and TRBJ2-3, with D perhaps given as TRBD1 or TRBD2 (5 bases each). Germline CDR1 is SEHNR and CDR2 is FQNEAQ (reference sequence). V was shortened by 2 bases and J by 1 base, with 19 bases between the two germline ends. The CDR3 is 18 amino acids. CDR3 in DNA: TGTGCCAGCAGCTTAAGGGTCTTGATCGGGGCCGGCACAGATACGCAGTATTTT. Amino acid sequence: CASSLRVLIGAGTDTQYF.

The chain combines TRBV5-6 with TRBJ2-5; the match to TRBD2 covers 12 bases. The germline V gene has CDR1 SGHDT and CDR2 YYEEEE. V shed 0 bases, J shed 5 bases, and the junction held 8 bases outside the gene matches. The CDR3 consists of 17 residues. The DNA of the CDR3 is TGTGCCAGCAGCTTGGAACTAGCGGGAGGCCGCTTGGAGACCCAGTACTTC. It translates to CASSLELAGGRLETQYF. Together with reference TRBV5-6 and TRBJ2-5, the CDR3 gives the full variable domain: DAGVTQSPTHLIKTRGQQVTLRCSPKSGHDTVSWYQQALGQGPQFIFQYYEEEERQRGNFPDRFSGHQFPNYSSELNVNALLLGDSALYLCASSLELAGGRLETQYFGPGTRLLVL.

This clone appeared a few times. This chain uses TRBV7-2 with TRBJ1-3; D not resolved. Trimming removed 1 base from V and 4 bases from J, with 2 bases in between. CDR3 length: 12 amino acids. Germline V lookup: CDR1 SGHTA, CDR2 FQGNSA. The CDR3: CASSLDGNTIYF. CDR3 DNA sequence: TGTGCCAGCAGCTTAGACGGAAACACCATATATTTT.

The J gene is TRBJ2-7, the V gene TRBV5-1; possibly TRBD2 for D (6 bases). The CDR3 has 13 amino acids. Germline V gene sequence: CDR1 SGHRS, CDR2 YFSETQ. Trimming stripped 1 base from V and 4 bases from J, with 9 bases between. CDR3 sequence reads: CASSLRRGYEQYF. The CDR3 DNA is TGCGCCAGCAGCTTGAGGAGGGGATACGAGCAGTACTTC. The complete variable domain, with remaining parts taken from reference TRBV5-1 and TRBJ2-7, reads KAGVTQTPRYLIKTRGQQVTLSCSPISGHRSVSWYQQTPGQGLQFLFEYFSETQRNKGNFPGRFSGRQFSNSRSEMNVSTLELGDSALYLCASSLRRGYEQYFGPGTRLTVT.

The J gene is TRBJ2-5, the V gene TRBV7-6; 11 nucleotides align to TRBD2. Losses at the gene ends were 6 bases for V and 3 bases for J; bases not matched to a gene: 9. Germline V gene data show CDR1 as SGHVS and CDR2 as FNYEAQ. The CDR3 has 16 residues. CDR3 residues: CASRLGGGLAEETQYF. The CDR3 DNA reads as TGTGCCAGCAGACTAGGGGGGGGACTAGCGGAAGAGACCCAGTACTTC.

As regards this clone: Other DNA sequences within the sample encode an identical CDR3. The chain has TRBV7-9 and TRBJ2-1; 12 positions match TRBD2. V was clipped by 5 bases and J by 4 bases; unmatched bases: 3. Germline CDR1 is SEHNR and CDR2 is FQNEAQ (reference sequence). This CDR3 is built from 15 residues. The CDR3 DNA sequence: TGTGCCAGCAGCCTCGGACTAGCGGGGTACAATGAGCAGTTCTTC. Its protein is CASSLGLAGYNEQFF.

This clone was seen a few times. The chain carries TRBV7-9 and TRBJ2-7, with 12 bases aligning to TRBD2. Germline V gene sequence: CDR1 SEHNR, CDR2 FQNEAQ (reference sequence). The CDR3 has 13 amino acids. J lost 7 bases, V lost 4 bases, and 2 bases had no gene match. The chain's CDR3 is CASSSTSGGEQYF. In nucleotides, the CDR3 is TGTGCCAGCAGCTCCACTAGCGGGGGGGAGCAGTACTTC.

This chain uses TRBV29-1 with TRBJ1-1; TRBD1 matches 7 bases. V was pared by 2 bases and J by 8 bases, with 11 bases of the junction left unmatched. Germline CDR1 and CDR2: SQVTM and ANQGSEA. The CDR3 loop spans 14 amino acids. This CDR3 reads CSVEYMTGTAEAFF. In DNA form, the CDR3 reads TGCAGCGTTGAATACATGACAGGGACAGCCGAAGCTTTCTTT.